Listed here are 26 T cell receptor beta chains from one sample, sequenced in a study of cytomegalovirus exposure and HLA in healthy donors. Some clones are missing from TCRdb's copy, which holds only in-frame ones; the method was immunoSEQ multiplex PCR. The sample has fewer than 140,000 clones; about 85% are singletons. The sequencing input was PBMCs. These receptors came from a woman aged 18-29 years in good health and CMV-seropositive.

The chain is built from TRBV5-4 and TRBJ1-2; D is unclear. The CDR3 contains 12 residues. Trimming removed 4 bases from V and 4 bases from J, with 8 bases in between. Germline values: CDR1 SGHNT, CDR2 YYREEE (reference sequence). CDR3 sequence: CASSPEGYGYTF. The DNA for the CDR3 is TGTGCCAGCAGCCCGGAGGGCTATGGCTACACCTTC.

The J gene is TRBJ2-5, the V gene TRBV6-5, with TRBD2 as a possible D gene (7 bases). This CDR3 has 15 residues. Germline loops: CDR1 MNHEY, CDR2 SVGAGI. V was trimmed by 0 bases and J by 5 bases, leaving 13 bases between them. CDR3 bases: TGTGCCAGCAGTTACTCAGGGGGGGCCGCGGAGACCCAGTACTTC. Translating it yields CASSYSGGAAETQYF.

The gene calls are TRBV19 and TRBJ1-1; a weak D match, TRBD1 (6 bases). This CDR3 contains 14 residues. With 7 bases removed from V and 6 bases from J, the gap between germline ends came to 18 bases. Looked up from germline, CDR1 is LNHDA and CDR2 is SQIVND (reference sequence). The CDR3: CASNPAGAGPEAFF. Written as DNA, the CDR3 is TGTGCCAGTAACCCGGCGGGGGCAGGGCCTGAAGCTTTCTTT.

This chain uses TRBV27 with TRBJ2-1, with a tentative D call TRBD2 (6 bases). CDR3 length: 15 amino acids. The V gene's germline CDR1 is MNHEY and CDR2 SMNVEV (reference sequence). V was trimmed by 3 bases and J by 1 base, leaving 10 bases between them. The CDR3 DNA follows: TGTGCCAGCAGTTTGGGGACTCGATCCTACAATGAGCAGTTCTTC. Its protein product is CASSLGTRSYNEQFF.

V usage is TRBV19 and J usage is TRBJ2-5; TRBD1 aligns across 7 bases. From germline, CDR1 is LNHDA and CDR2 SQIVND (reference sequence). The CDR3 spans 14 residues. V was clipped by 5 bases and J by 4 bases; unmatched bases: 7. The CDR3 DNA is TGTGCCAGTAGTTTATCACAGGGGCGAGAGACCCAGTACTTC. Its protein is CASSLSQGRETQYF.

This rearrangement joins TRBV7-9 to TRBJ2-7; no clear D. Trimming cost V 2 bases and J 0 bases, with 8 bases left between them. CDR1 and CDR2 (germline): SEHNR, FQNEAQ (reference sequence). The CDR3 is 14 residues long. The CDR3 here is CASSLNGLSYEQYV. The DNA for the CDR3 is TGTGCCAGCAGCTTAAATGGGCTCTCCTACGAGCAGTACGTC.

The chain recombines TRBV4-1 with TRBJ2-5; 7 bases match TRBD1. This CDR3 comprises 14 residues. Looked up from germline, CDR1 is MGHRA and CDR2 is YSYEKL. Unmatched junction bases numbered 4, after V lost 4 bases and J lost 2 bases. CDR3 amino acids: CASSPGDSQETQYF. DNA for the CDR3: TGCGCCAGCAGCCCCGGGGACAGTCAAGAGACCCAGTACTTC.

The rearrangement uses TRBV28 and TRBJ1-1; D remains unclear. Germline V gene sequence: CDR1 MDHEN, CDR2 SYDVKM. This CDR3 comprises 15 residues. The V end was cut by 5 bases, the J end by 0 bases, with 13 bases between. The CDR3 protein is CASSRSGYMNTEAFF. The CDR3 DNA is TGTGCCAGCAGTCGATCAGGATACATGAACACTGAAGCTTTCTTT.

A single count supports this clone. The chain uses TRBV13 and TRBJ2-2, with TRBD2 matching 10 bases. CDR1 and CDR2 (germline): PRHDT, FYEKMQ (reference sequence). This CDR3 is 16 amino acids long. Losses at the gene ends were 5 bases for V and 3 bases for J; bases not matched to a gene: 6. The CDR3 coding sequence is TGTGCCAGCAGCACTCAACTAGCGGGGTACACCGGGGAGCTGTTTTTT. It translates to CASSTQLAGYTGELFF.

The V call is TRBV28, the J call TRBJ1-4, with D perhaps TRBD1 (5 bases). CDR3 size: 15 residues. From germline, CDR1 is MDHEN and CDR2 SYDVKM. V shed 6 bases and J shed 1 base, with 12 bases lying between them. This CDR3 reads CASSWGGRTNEKLFF. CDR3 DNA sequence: TGTGCCAGCAGCTGGGGGGGAAGAACTAATGAAAAACTGTTTTTT.

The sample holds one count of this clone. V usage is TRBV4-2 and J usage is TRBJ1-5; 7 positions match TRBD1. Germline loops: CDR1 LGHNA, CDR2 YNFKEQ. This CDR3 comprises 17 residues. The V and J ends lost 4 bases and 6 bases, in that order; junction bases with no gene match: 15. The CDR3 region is CASSPRPTGEVGQPQHF. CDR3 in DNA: TGTGCCAGCAGCCCTCGGCCTACAGGGGAGGTTGGTCAGCCCCAGCATTTT.

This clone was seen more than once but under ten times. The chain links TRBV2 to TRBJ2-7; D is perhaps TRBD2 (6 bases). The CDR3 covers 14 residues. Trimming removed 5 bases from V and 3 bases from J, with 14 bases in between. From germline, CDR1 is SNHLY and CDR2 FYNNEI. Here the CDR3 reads CASSTPGLIYEQYF. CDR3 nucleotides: TGTGCCAGCAGTACTCCGGGACTTATCTACGAGCAGTACTTC. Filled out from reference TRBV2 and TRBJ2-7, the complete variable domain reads EPEVTQTPSHQVTQMGQEVILRCVPISNHLYFYWYRQILGQKVEFLVSFYNNEISEKSEIFDDQFSVERPDGSNFTLKIRSTKLEDSAMYFCASSTPGLIYEQYFGPGTRLTVT.

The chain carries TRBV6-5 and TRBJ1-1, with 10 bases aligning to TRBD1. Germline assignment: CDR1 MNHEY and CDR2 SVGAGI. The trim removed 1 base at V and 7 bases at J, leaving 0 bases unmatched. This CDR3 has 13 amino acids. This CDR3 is CASSYWDRGEAFF. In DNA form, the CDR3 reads TGTGCCAGCAGTTACTGGGACAGGGGTGAAGCTTTCTTT.

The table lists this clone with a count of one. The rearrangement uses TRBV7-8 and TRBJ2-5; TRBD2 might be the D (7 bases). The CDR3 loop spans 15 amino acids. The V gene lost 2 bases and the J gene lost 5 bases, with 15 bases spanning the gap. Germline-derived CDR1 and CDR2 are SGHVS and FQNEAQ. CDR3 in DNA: TGTGCCAGCAGCTTAATGGGGGGGCACACGGAGACCCAGTACTTC. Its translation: CASSLMGGHTETQYF.

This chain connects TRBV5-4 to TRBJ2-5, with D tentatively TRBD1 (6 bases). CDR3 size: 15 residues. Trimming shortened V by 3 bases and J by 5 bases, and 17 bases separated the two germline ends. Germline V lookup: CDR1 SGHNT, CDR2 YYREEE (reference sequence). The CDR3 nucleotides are TGTGCCAGCAGCTGGGCCGGGACACCTAGGGAGACCCAGTACTTC. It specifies CASSWAGTPRETQYF.

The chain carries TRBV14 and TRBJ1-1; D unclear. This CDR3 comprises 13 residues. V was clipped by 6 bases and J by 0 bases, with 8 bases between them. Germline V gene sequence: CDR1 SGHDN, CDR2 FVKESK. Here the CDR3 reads CASSAGLNTEAFF. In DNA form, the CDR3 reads TGTGCCAGCAGTGCAGGCCTGAACACTGAAGCTTTCTTT.

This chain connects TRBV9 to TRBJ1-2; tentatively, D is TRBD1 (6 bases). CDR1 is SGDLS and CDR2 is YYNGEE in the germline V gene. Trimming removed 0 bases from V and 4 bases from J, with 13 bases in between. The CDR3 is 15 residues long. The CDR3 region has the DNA TGTGCCAGCAGCGTAGATGGGGGCAGGGGCTATGGCTACACCTTC. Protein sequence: CASSVDGGRGYGYTF.

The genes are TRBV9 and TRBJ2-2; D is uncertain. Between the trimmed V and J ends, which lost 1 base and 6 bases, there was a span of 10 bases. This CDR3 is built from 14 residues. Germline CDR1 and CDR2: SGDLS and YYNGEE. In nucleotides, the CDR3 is TGTGCCAGCAGCGTAAACCAGTACGCCGGGGAGCTGTTTTTT. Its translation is CASSVNQYAGELFF.

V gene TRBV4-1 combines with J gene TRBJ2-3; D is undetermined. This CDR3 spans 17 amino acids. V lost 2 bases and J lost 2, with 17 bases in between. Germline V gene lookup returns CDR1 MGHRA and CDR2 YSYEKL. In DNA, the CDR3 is TGCGCCAGCAGCCAAAGCCCGATGGAGACTCCCACAGATACGCAGTATTTT. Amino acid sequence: CASSQSPMETPTDTQYF.

CDR3 DNA sequence: TGTGCCAGCAGCCTCCCGGGGGGTAACTACAATGAGCAGTTCTTC. Encoded protein: CASSLPGGNYNEQFF. The chain is built from TRBV7-8 and TRBJ2-1, with 7 bases lining up with TRBD2. Trimming removed 5 bases from V and 3 bases from J; junction bases left unmatched: 7. There are 15 residues in the CDR3. Germline V gene lookup returns CDR1 SGHVS and CDR2 FQNEAQ.

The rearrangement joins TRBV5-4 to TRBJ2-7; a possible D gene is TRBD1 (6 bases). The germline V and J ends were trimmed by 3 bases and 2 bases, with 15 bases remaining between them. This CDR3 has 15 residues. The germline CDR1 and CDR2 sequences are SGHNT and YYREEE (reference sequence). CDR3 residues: CASSSSTGQTYEQYV. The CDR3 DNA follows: TGTGCCAGCAGCTCCTCAACGGGACAAACCTACGAGCAGTACGTC.

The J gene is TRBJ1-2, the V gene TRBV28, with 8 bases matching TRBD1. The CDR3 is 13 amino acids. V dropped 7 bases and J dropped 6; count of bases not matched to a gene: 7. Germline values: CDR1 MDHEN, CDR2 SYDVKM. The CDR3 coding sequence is TGTGCCAGCATAGACAGGGGCTTTCATGGCTACACCTTC. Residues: CASIDRGFHGYTF.

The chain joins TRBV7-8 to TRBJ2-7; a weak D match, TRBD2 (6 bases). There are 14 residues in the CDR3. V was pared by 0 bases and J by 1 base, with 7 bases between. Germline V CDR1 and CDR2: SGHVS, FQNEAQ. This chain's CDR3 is CASSLALASYEQYF. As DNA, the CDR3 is TGTGCCAGCAGCTTAGCTCTAGCGTCCTACGAGCAGTACTTC.

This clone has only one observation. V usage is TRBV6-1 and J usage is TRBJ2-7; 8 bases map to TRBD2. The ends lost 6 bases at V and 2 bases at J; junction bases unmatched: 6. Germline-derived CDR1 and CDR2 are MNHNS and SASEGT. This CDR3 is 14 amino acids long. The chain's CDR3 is CASRMGGGTYEQYV. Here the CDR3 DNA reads TGTGCCAGCAGGATGGGCGGGGGGACCTACGAGCAGTACGTC.

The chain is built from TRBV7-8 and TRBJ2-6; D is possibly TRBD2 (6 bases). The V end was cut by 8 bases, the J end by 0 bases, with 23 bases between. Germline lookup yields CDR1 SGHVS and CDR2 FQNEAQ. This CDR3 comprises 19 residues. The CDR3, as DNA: TGTGCCAGCGCAGTGGGGGGACCCGGGATCGGCTCTGGGGCCAACGTCCTGACTTTC. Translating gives CASAVGGPGIGSGANVLTF.

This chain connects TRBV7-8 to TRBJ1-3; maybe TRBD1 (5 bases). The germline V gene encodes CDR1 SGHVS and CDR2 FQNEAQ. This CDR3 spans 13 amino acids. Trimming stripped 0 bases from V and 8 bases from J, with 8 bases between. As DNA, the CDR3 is TGTGCCAGCAGCTTAGCGGGGGGAGACACCATATATTTT. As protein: CASSLAGGDTIYF.